This entry is about one TCR beta chain. Its antigen is not identified. The V and J ends lost 3 bases and 0 bases, in that order; junction bases with no gene match: 12. CDR3 length: 20 residues. The sample is drawn from a study of identical twins. Study-wide points: Insertions were fewer in abundant cord blood beta clonotypes, whereas memory repertoires showed none of this pattern. Possibly, invariant MAIT and iNKT cells partly confounded zero-insertion analyses.

TCRdb itself ran the 5' RACE reads through MiXCR, one entry per CDR3 protein. The repertoire holds a few hundred thousand distinct CDR3 sequences, more than 9% seen once, with 10% in the top ten. The chain recombines TRBV12-3 or TRBV12-4 with TRBJ2-1, with 12 bases identical to TRBD2. Sequencing was performed on memory T cells sorted from blood. The source is a man over 45 in good health. In DNA, the CDR3 is TGTGCCAGCAGTTTTAGGGCCGGACTAGCGGGACGGAGCTCCTACAATGAGCAGTTCTTC. Translating it yields CASSFRAGLAGRSSYNEQFF.